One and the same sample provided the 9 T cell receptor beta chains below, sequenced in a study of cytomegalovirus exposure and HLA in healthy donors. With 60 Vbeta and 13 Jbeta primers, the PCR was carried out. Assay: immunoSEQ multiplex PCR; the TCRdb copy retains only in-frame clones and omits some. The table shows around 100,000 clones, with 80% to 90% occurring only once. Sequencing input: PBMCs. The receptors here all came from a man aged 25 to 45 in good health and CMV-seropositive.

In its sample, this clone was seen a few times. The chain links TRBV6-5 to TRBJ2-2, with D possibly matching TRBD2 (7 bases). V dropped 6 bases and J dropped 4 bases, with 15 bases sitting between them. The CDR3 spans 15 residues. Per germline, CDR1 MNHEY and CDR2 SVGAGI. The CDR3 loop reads CASRRQGGATGELFF. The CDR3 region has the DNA TGTGCCAGCAGACGACAAGGGGGGGCCACCGGGGAGCTGTTTTTT.

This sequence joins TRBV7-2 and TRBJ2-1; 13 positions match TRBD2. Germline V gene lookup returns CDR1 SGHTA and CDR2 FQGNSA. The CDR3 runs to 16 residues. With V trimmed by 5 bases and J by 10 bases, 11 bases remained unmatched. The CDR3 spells CASSRGLAGDGEEQFF. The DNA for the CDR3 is TGTGCCAGCAGCCGAGGACTAGCGGGGGACGGGGAGGAGCAGTTCTTC.

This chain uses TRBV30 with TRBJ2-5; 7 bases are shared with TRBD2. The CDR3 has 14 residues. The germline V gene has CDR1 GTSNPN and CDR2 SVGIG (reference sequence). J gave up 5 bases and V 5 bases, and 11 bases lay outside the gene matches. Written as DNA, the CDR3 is TGTGCCTGGGGGAGGGACTCCCCTACGGAGACCCAGTACTTC. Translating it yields CAWGRDSPTETQYF.

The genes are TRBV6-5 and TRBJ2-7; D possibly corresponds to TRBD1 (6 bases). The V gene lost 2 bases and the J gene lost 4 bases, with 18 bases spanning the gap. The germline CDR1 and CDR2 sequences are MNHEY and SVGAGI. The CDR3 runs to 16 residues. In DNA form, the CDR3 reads TGTGCCAGCAGTTACGGTATGACAGGATTTTCTTACGAGCAGTACTTC. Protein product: CASSYGMTGFSYEQYF.

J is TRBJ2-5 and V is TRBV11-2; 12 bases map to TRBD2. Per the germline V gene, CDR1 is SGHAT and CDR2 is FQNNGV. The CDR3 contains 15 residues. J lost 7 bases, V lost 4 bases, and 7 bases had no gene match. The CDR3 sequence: CASSSSGRAFRTQYF. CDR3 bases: TGTGCCAGCAGCTCTAGCGGGAGGGCCTTTCGGACCCAGTACTTC. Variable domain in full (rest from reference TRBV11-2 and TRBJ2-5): EAGVAQSPRYKIIEKRQSVAFWCNPISGHATLYWYQQILGQGPKLLIQFQNNGVVDDSQLPKDRFSAERLKGVDSTLKIQPAKLEDSAVYLCASSSSGRAFRTQYFGPGTRLLVL.

CDR3 loop: CASSYSNIQETQYF. CDR3 coding DNA: TGTGCCAGCAGTTACTCGAACATCCAAGAGACCCAGTACTTC. This rearrangement joins TRBV6-6 to TRBJ2-5; D is ambiguous. The germline CDR1 and CDR2 sequences are MNHNY and SVGAGI (reference sequence). The CDR3 consists of 14 residues. The V end was cut by 0 bases, the J end by 1 base, with 6 bases between.

In DNA, the CDR3 is TGTGCCAGCAGCGTCGAGGCTTTCTTT. This translates into CASSVEAFF. The chain couples TRBV9 to TRBJ1-1; D unclear. The CDR3 runs 9 residues. CDR1 is SGDLS, CDR2 YYNGEE, per germline. The germline V and J ends were trimmed by 2 bases and 11 bases, with 4 bases remaining between them.

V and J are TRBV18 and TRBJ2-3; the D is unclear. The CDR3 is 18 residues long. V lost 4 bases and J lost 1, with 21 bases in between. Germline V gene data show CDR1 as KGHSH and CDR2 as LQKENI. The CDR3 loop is CASSRFYDTGDGTDTQYF. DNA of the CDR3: TGTGCCAGCTCACGATTTTATGACACCGGCGATGGCACAGATACGCAGTATTTT.

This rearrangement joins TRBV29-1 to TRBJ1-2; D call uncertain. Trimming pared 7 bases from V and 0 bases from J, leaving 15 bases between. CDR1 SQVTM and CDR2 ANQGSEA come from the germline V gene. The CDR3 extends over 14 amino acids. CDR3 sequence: CSASPPGANYGYTF. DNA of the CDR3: TGCAGCGCGAGCCCCCCCGGGGCTAACTATGGCTACACCTTC.